This T cell receptor (beta chain) was recorded in a study of regulatory T cells in long-lasting Graves disease. Time point reported: newly diagnosed GD, antithyroid drugs for less than 3 months. RNA isolated from PBMCs was used to make the TCR library. Study results and limitations: Those with persistent Graves' had less TCR diversity than newly diagnosed patients.

iRepertoire HTBI primers and Arm-PCR of CDR3 regions built TCR beta libraries. TCRdb re-analysed the multiplex PCR reads in MiXCR, keeping a single row per CDR3 protein. Found here are 400,000 to 500,000 distinct CDR3 sequences, 11% to 15% of them singletons; the top ten hold over 15%. This clonotype was counted a few times. Antigen specificity is unknown. These data also formed part of another study, on T cells in Graves' hyperthyroidism and ophthalmopathy. As that study records: Ophthalmopathy was distinguished from stable hyperthyroidism by 13 V-J signatures.

The specimen was peripheral blood mononuclear cells (PBMCs), collected at new diagnosis, from a patient treated with antithyroid drugs. This clonotype was obtained from a woman aged 45 to 65 with Graves disease.

The CDR3 nucleotides are TGCAGCGTTTATCCGTTAGGCGCTGGAAACACCATATATTTT. Translation gives CSVYPLGAGNTIYF. The V call is TRBV29-1, the J call TRBJ1-3; the D is unclear. The V gene lost 5 bases and the J gene lost 2 bases, with 13 bases spanning the gap. Germline V gene lookup returns CDR1 SQVTM and CDR2 ANQGSEA. CDR3 length: 14 amino acids.